This T cell receptor beta chain appears in the sequencing data of a study of blood T cell repertoires in COVID-19. Profiling relied on immunoSEQ multiplex PCR, and the TCRdb table lists in-frame clones only, not all of them. The data show under 45,000 clones, with 80% to 90% seen just once and approximately 1.3% held by the top ten. The length of the CDR3 is 15 residues. V shed 1 base and J 10 bases; nucleotides not matched to a gene: 11. CDR1 is MNHNS, CDR2 SASEGT, per germline. The receptor's source is a woman aged 35 to 49 with acute or convalescent COVID-19. The J gene is TRBJ1-2, the V gene TRBV6-1; 8 bases align to TRBD1. Specimen: peripheral blood. CDR3: CASSEGGRGRGDYTF. The CDR3 DNA follows: TGTGCCAGCAGTGAAGGAGGCAGGGGGCGCGGAGACTACACCTTC.